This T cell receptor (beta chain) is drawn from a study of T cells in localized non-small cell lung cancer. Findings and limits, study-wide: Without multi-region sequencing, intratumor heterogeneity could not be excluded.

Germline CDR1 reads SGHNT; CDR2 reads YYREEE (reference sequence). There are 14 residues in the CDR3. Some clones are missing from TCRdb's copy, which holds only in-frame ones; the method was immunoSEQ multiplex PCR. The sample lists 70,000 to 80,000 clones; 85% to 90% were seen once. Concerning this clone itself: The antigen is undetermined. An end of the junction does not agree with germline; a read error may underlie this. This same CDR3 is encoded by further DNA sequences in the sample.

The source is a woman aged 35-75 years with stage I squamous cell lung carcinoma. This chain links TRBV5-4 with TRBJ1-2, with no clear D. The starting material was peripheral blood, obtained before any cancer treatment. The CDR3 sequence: CASSSVSRPGGYTF. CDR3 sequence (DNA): TGCGCCAGCAGCTCCGTGAGCCGTCCGGGTGGCTACACCTTC.